These 28 T cell receptor beta chains originate from one sample sequenced in a study of tumor-infiltrating lymphocytes in primary liver carcinoma. The template, about 540 ng total RNA, yielded TCR beta cDNA made with a constant-region primer. Researchers made the TCR beta libraries by running three nested multiplex PCR rounds with slightly modified ARM-PCR. The first two PCR rounds used TRBV1-TRBV30 primers with a Cbeta primer, approximately 9 cycles each. TCRdb recomputed calls from the multiplex PCR reads with MiXCR, one row per CDR3 protein. This sample has tens of thousands of distinct CDR3 sequences; roughly 70% occur once, and the top ten carry approximately 41%. Between roughly 18 and 30 mg of unsorted bulk tissue served as the source from which RNA and DNA were co-extracted. Sequencing was done on a sample of liver tumor tissue from sampling region 4. Subset given: tumor region T4, right-lateral pole. The receptors derive from a man aged 40-49 years with primary liver carcinoma and hepatitis B virus infection.

Comments on this clonotype: Since no conserved phenylalanine or tryptophan closes the CDR3, a read error is the likely cause. The chain joins TRBV11-1 to TRBJ2-5; possible D gene TRBD2, 6 bases. V was shortened by 3 bases and J by 3 bases, with 17 bases between the two germline ends. From germline, CDR1 is SGHAT and CDR2 FQDESV (reference sequence). The CDR3 is made up of 16 amino acids. In DNA form, the CDR3 reads TGTGCCAGCAGCTTGATCCCACCTGGCGGGAAAGAGACCCAGTACTTA. Translating it yields CASSLIPPGGKETQYL.

Worth noting for this clonotype: A much bigger clone sits one base away, suggesting this may be a read error. The gene calls are TRBV11-1 and TRBJ2-3; D assignment may be TRBD1 or TRBD2 (5 bases each). The CDR3 extends over 15 amino acids. V shed 5 bases and J shed 2 bases, with 14 bases lying between them. Germline lookup yields CDR1 SGHAT and CDR2 FQDESV (reference sequence). CDR3 in DNA: TGTGCCAGCAGCCCCCGACAGAGGGACACAGATACGCAGTATTTT. Translating gives CASSPRQRDTDTQYF.

This clonotype has ten or more counts. A read error may be the cause here, since a much bigger clone is one base away. V gene TRBV29-1 combines with J gene TRBJ2-3, with a weak D call TRBD2 (6 bases). The CDR3 spans 15 residues. CDR1 is SQVTM and CDR2 is ANQGSEA in the germline V gene. The CDR3 region is CSVEGGAGITDTLYF. The CDR3 DNA follows: TGCAGCGTTGAGGGCGGGGCCGGCATCACAGATACGCTGTATTTT.

This clonotype has just a few counts. The chain combines TRBV12-3 or TRBV12-4 with TRBJ2-5, with 7 bases that match TRBD2. The ends lost 8 bases at V and 4 bases at J; junction bases unmatched: 7. CDR3 length: 13 residues. CDR3 DNA: TGTGCCAGCGTCCGAAGCGGGACAGAGACCCAGTACTTC. As protein: CASVRSGTETQYF.

As concerns this clonotype: The germline gene is not matched at one end of the junction; a read error may be the cause. V is TRBV4-1 and J is TRBJ2-1; maybe TRBD2 (5 bases). The CDR3 is 17 residues long. Looked up from germline, CDR1 is MGHRA and CDR2 is YSYEKL. CDR3 residues: CVSNQGLAEISYNEQFF. The CDR3 DNA is TGCGTCAGCAACCAAGGGCTAGCTGAAATCTCCTACAATGAGCAGTTCTTC.

This chain uses TRBV20-1 with TRBJ2-1; TRBD2 aligns across 12 bases. Losses at the gene ends were 3 bases for V and 10 bases for J; bases not matched to a gene: 13. There are 16 residues in the CDR3. Per the germline V gene, CDR1 is DFQATT and CDR2 is SNEGSKA (reference sequence). CDR3 in amino acids: CSASAPASGRGGEQFF. CDR3 nucleotide sequence: TGCAGTGCTAGTGCTCCGGCTAGCGGGAGGGGCGGAGAGCAGTTCTTC.

Regarding this clonotype: In this CDR3 the conserved last residue, phenylalanine or tryptophan, is missing, so a read error is likely. The chain links TRBV12-3 or TRBV12-4 to TRBJ1-2; D call uncertain. CDR3 length: 15 residues. Deletions cut 9 bases from V and 4 bases from J, with 21 bases between. In nucleotides, the CDR3 is TGTGCCAGAAGAATGCGAGACTCGACCGGCTATGGCTACACCTCC. As protein: CARRMRDSTGYGYTS.

On this clonotype itself: No conserved phenylalanine or tryptophan is present at the end of the CDR3, so a read error is the likely explanation. This chain connects TRBV12-5 to TRBJ2-7; D may correspond to TRBD1 or TRBD2 (5 bases each). Germline V gene sequence: CDR1 LGHNT, CDR2 FRNRAP. The CDR3 is 13 residues long. The CDR3 nucleotides read TGTGTCAGTGAGGGGACCGGTTCCTACGAGCAGTACTTA. This encodes CVSEGTGSYEQYL.

This CDR3 is CASSIAGGPTGELFF. CDR3 bases: TGTGCCAGTAGTATTGCGGGAGGGCCCACCGGGGAGCTGTTTTTT. The chain couples TRBV19 to TRBJ2-2, with 9 bases aligning to TRBD2. The CDR3 length is 15 residues. V shed 3 bases, J shed 4 bases, and the junction held 3 bases outside the gene matches. Per the germline V gene, CDR1 is LNHDA and CDR2 is SQIVND (reference sequence).

This clonotype has a count of ten or more. The chain joins TRBV4-1 to TRBJ1-2; tentative D call: TRBD1 (6 bases). This CDR3 contains 12 residues. Trimming took off 6 bases at V and 6 bases at J, with 11 bases between the two ends. Looked up from germline, CDR1 is MGHRA and CDR2 is YSYEKL. In nucleotides, the CDR3 is TGCGCCAGCAGTCAATCAGGGGATGGCTACACCTTC. Translating it yields CASSQSGDGYTF.

This clonotype has just a few counts. The chain has TRBV6-1 and TRBJ2-7, with D uncertain. Germline V gene lookup returns CDR1 MNHNS and CDR2 SASEGT. With 5 bases removed from V and 4 bases from J, the gap between germline ends came to 9 bases. The CDR3 has 12 residues. The CDR3 coding sequence is TGTGCCAGCAGTATAGGATTATACGAGCAGTACTTC. Translating it yields CASSIGLYEQYF.

J is TRBJ2-2 and V is TRBV5-1; no reliable D call. Trimming removed 6 bases from V and 10 bases from J, with 10 bases in between. Germline CDR1 SGHRS, CDR2 YFSETQ. The CDR3 consists of 11 residues. CDR3: CASKKYEELFF. CDR3 bases: TGCGCCAGCAAGAAGTACGAGGAGCTGTTTTTT.

Of note for this clonotype: One end of the junction does not line up with germline, which may come from a read error. The genes are TRBV11-2 and TRBJ2-2; a possible D gene is TRBD2 (6 bases). This CDR3 has 15 residues. Germline V CDR1 and CDR2: SGHAT, FQNNGV. The DNA of the CDR3 is TGCGGCAGCGGCTTTGCGGGATCGAACACCGGGGAGCTGTTTTTT. Its protein is CGSGFAGSNTGELFF.

Of note for this clonotype: One end of the junction is discordant with germline, which a read error may explain. The chain uses TRBV11-2 and TRBJ1-1; a weak D match, TRBD1 (6 bases). Germline lookup yields CDR1 SGHAT and CDR2 FQNNGV. This CDR3 contains 16 residues. This CDR3 is CVSSQGGAGVFTEAFF. The CDR3 nucleotides read TGTGTCAGCAGCCAAGGTGGGGCAGGGGTATTCACTGAAGCTTTCTTT. The variable domain in full, completed from reference TRBV11-2 and TRBJ1-1, reads EAGVAQSPRYKIIEKRQSVAFWCNPISGHATLYWYQQILGQGPKLLIQFQNNGVVDDSQLPKDRFSAERLKGVDSTLKIQPAKLEDSAVYLCVSSQGGAGVFTEAFFGQGTRLTVV.

About this clonotype: A much larger clone lies a single base off, so this may be a read error. The chain combines TRBV11-2 with TRBJ2-3; possible D gene TRBD2, 6 bases. Germline V gives CDR1 SGHAT, CDR2 FQNNGV. CDR3 length: 14 residues. Trimming left V 11 bases short and J 4 bases short, with 19 bases between. CDR3 residues: CAGGAWEPADTQYF. The CDR3 DNA is TGTGCCGGAGGGGCATGGGAGCCCGCAGATACGCAGTATTTT.

About this clonotype: A junction boundary mismatches the germline segment, possibly from a read error. V gene TRBV4-3 combines with J gene TRBJ2-7, with D possibly matching TRBD2 (6 bases). The CDR3 has 15 amino acids. Germline V gives CDR1 LGHNA, CDR2 YSLEER. CDR3 region: CASSQDRETSYEQYF. As DNA, the CDR3 is TGCGCCAGCAGCCAGGATCGGGAGACTTCCTACGAGCAGTATTTC.

Points on this clonotype: A much larger clonotype is one base distant, so this may be a read error. The V gene is TRBV2, the J gene TRBJ1-6; possible D gene TRBD1, 5 bases. There are 11 residues in the CDR3. Germline values: CDR1 SNHLY, CDR2 FYNNEI. This chain's CDR3 is CVSSQGSPLHF. The CDR3 nucleotides are TGTGTCAGCAGTCAGGGTTCACCCCTCCACTTT.

On this clonotype: Lacking the conserved final phenylalanine or tryptophan, this CDR3 likely reflects a read error. The chain carries TRBV5-1 and TRBJ2-3; no clear D gene. This CDR3 has 14 residues. Looked up from germline, CDR1 is SGHRS and CDR2 is YFSETQ. Trimming removed 0 bases from V and 2 bases from J, with 7 bases in between. The CDR3 DNA is TGCGCCAGCAGCTTGGCACTGGCCACAGATACGCAGTATCTT. It encodes CASSLALATDTQYL.

With respect to this clonotype: This could be a read error, since a much larger clone is one nucleotide away. This chain connects TRBV28 to TRBJ2-7, with D possibly being TRBD1 (6 bases). Germline-derived CDR1 and CDR2 are MDHEN and SYDVKM. This CDR3 spans 14 amino acids. Trimming pared 8 bases from V and 0 bases from J, leaving 14 bases between. Here the CDR3 reads CASGLDSYSYEQYF. Here the CDR3 DNA reads TGTGCCAGCGGTCTGGACAGTTACTCCTACGAGCAGTACTTC. Supplemented by reference TRBV28 and TRBJ2-7, the full variable domain reads DVKVTQSSRYLVKRTGEKVFLECVQDMDHENMFWYRQDPGLGLRLIYFSYDVKMKEKGDIPEGYSVSREKKERFSLILESASTNQTSMYLCASGLDSYSYEQYFGPGTRLTVT.

A note on this clonotype: Sequence at one end of the junction differs from germline and may be a read error. The chain couples TRBV11-2 to TRBJ2-6; TRBD1 matches at 8 bases. The CDR3 runs 21 residues. Germline V lookup: CDR1 SGHAT, CDR2 FQNNGV. The CDR3: CANSMGEDRGISLSGVNVLTF. For the CDR3, the DNA is TGTGCCAACAGCATGGGGGAAGACAGGGGCATTTCCCTCTCTGGGGTCAACGTCCTGACTTTC.

The chain combines TRBV6-2 or TRBV6-3 with TRBJ2-1, with 14 bases identical to TRBD2. The germline V gene encodes CDR1 MNHEY and CDR2 SVGEGT. The CDR3 contains 16 residues. V dropped 6 bases and J dropped 6; count of bases not matched to a gene: 7. CDR3 sequence: CASRPRTSGRTNEQFF. The CDR3 DNA follows: TGTGCCAGCAGACCCAGGACTAGCGGGAGGACCAATGAGCAGTTCTTC.

Concerning this clonotype itself: Its ends do not fully match the called genes, so a read error is possible. The chain is built from TRBV10-3 and TRBJ2-4; perhaps TRBD1 as D (6 bases). Germline assignment: CDR1 ENHRY and CDR2 SYGVKD. CDR3 length: 17 amino acids. The CDR3 region is CSISESSTGIGRNIQYF. The CDR3 coding sequence is TGTTCCATCAGTGAGTCCTCCACAGGGATTGGCAGAAACATTCAGTACTTC.

Points on this clonotype: No conserved phenylalanine or tryptophan ends this CDR3, so it is likely a read error. The chain links TRBV11-3 to TRBJ2-1; D is uncertain. CDR3 size: 12 residues. From germline, CDR1 is SGHNT and CDR2 YENEEA. The CDR3 here is CARSLSANEQFL. DNA of the CDR3: TGTGCCAGGAGCTTAAGTGCCAATGAGCAGTTCTTA.

The chain carries TRBV12-3 or TRBV12-4 and TRBJ1-2; maybe TRBD1 (6 bases). V lost 6 bases and J lost 11, with 25 bases in between. The CDR3 totals 15 residues. The CDR3 loop reads CASSLGQWANYSYTF. Written as DNA, the CDR3 is TGTGCCAGCAGCCTCGGACAGTGGGCAAACTATAGTTACACCTTC.

Turning to this clonotype: Because it lacks the conserved phenylalanine or tryptophan at the end, this CDR3 is likely a read error. The V call is TRBV5-4, the J call TRBJ1-1, with D hard to call. This CDR3 has 13 amino acids. The germline V gene encodes CDR1 SGHNT and CDR2 YYREEE (reference sequence). CDR3 bases: TGTGCCAGTAGCTTGGCGGGAATACCCGAAGCTTTCTTA. This codes for CASSLAGIPEAFL.

On this clonotype: One end of the junction fails to match germline, which may point to a read error. The chain links TRBV4-1 to TRBJ2-7; TRBD2 matches 10 bases. Germline CDR1 MGHRA, CDR2 YSYEKL. There are 18 residues in the CDR3. For the CDR3, the DNA is TGCGCCAGCAGCCCGAATTCGCCCGGGACTAGCGTAGCCTACGAGCAATACTTC. It is translated as CASSPNSPGTSVAYEQYF.

This clonotype appeared many times. The V call is TRBV6-5, the J call TRBJ2-7; D is uncertain. The V and J ends lost 5 bases and 1 base respectively, with 6 bases between them. The CDR3 runs 12 residues. Looked up from germline, CDR1 is MNHEY and CDR2 is SVGAGI. CDR3: CASSAGSYEQYF. The CDR3 DNA reads TGTGCCAGCAGTGCCGGTTCCTACGAGCAGTACTTC.

Regarding this clonotype: The junction departs from germline at one end; a sequencing error may be responsible. The rearrangement joins TRBV5-5 to TRBJ2-1, with D hard to call. CDR1 and CDR2 (germline): SGHKS, YYEKEE (reference sequence). The CDR3 extends over 15 amino acids. CDR3 protein: CASNLVPGRYNEHFF. The CDR3 DNA follows: TGTGCCAGTAACTTGGTTCCCGGACGGTACAATGAGCACTTCTTC.